A selection of T cell receptor beta chains follows, all from one sample in a study of blood T cell repertoires in COVID-19. Assay: immunoSEQ multiplex PCR; the TCRdb copy retains only in-frame clones and omits some. The data hold a few hundred thousand clones, with approximately 82% observed a single time. The sample consisted of peripheral blood. The receptor source for this set is a woman between 18 and 29 years old with acute or convalescent COVID-19. CDR3s include the opening cysteine and the closing phenylalanine or tryptophan. D genes are given only for firm matches. The listing skips clone size in some rows; elsewhere it reads once, few, many or a size class.

j_call	v_call	clone_size	d_call	cdr3_nt	cdr3_aa
TRBJ1-1	TRBV7-9	NA	TRBD1	TGTGCCAGCAGCTTACGTAGGACAGGGGTCGCTGAAGCTTTCTTT	CASSLRRTGVAEAFF
TRBJ2-7	TRBV20-1	NA	TRBD2	TGCAGTGCTAGTAAGACTGCGGGAGGGGCCTACGAGCAGTACTTC	CSASKTAGGAYEQYF
TRBJ2-2	TRBV5-1	NA	TRBD1	TGCGCCAGCCGCTTGGGGACAGGGACGAGTACCGGGGAGCTGTTTTTT	CASRLGTGTSTGELFF
TRBJ1-5	TRBV4-1	NA	TRBD1	TGCGCCAGCAGCCAAGATCGGAGACAGGGAGAGCCCCAGCATTTT	CASSQDRRQGEPQHF
TRBJ1-1	TRBV7-9	NA	NA	TGTGCCAGCAGCTTACTAGGTGACACTGAAGCTTTCTTT	CASSLLGDTEAFF
TRBJ1-3	TRBV7-2	NA	NA	TGTGCCAGCAGCCCGAGGCCAATCGGCTCTGGAAACACCATATATTTT	CASSPRPIGSGNTIYF
TRBJ2-1	TRBV11-3	NA	TRBD1	TGTGCCAGCAGCTTAAATATTGACAGGGAATACAATGAGCAGTTCTTC	CASSLNIDREYNEQFF
TRBJ2-5	TRBV19	NA	NA	TGTGCCAGTAGTATTGGCGGCCCCCCCGAGACCCAGTACTTC	CASSIGGPPETQYF
TRBJ1-2	TRBV30	NA	TRBD1	TGTGCCTGGACAGGGGGCGACTATGGCTACACCTTC	CAWTGGDYGYTF
TRBJ2-7	TRBV7-2	NA	NA	TGTGCCAGCAGCTTAGCTCTCACAGGCGCCTCATACGAGCAGTACTTC	CASSLALTGASYEQYF
TRBJ2-7	TRBV6-5	NA	TRBD2	TGTGCCAGCCTTAAGACTAGCGCTATTTTCTACGAGCAGTACTTC	CASLKTSAIFYEQYF
TRBJ2-7	TRBV28	NA	NA	TGTGCCAGCAGTTATAACTCAGAAACGGAGAGCTCCTACGAGCAGTACTTC	CASSYNSETESSYEQYF
TRBJ1-5	TRBV13	once	NA	TGTGCCAGCAGCTACCTAGGAGGACCCCAGCATTTT	CASSYLGGPQHF
TRBJ1-2	TRBV19	NA	NA	TGTGCCAGTAGTATAAGCGGGATTAACTATGGCTACACCTTC	CASSISGINYGYTF
TRBJ1-3	TRBV5-8	once	NA	TGTGCCAGCAGTGGGCCGAGGGTTACTGGAAACACCATATATTTT	CASSGPRVTGNTIYF
TRBJ1-4	TRBV6-5	NA	TRBD1	TGTGCCAGCAGTTACGGGGGTACAGGGGGTGAAAAACTGTTTTTT	CASSYGGTGGEKLFF
TRBJ1-5	TRBV4-1	NA	NA	TGCGCCAGCAGCGAAACAGGGCCCAATCAGCCCCAGCATTTT	CASSETGPNQPQHF
TRBJ2-3	TRBV5-1	NA	TRBD2	TGCGCCAGCAGCTCCGGGGGAGGGCCAAAAAGGGATACGCAGTATTTT	CASSSGGGPKRDTQYF
TRBJ1-1	TRBV28	NA	TRBD1	TGTGCCAGCAGTCGACAGGGAGAAGCTTTCTTT	CASSRQGEAFF
TRBJ1-1	TRBV19	NA	NA	TGTGCCAGTAGTATGGTTGGGGGGTACACTGAAGCTTTCTTT	CASSMVGGYTEAFF
TRBJ1-5	TRBV19	NA	TRBD1	TGTGCCAGTAATCAGGGGGCCTGGGCTAATCAGCCCCAGCATTTT	CASNQGAWANQPQHF
TRBJ1-4	TRBV6-5	NA	NA	TGTGCCAGCAGTTACTCGGCGGGGGTCCCCGAAAAACTGTTTTTT	CASSYSAGVPEKLFF
TRBJ2-5	TRBV12-3/TRBV12-4	NA	NA	TGTGCCAGCAGTTTTTCTGTGCAAGAGACCCAGTACTTC	CASSFSVQETQYF
TRBJ2-5	TRBV5-4	NA	TRBD1	TGTGCCAGCAGCGAGACAGGGATGGAGACCCAGTACTTC	CASSETGMETQYF
TRBJ2-6	TRBV19	NA	NA	TGTGCCAGTAGTAGGACCGGACAGTCTGGGGCCAACGTCCTGACTTTC	CASSRTGQSGANVLTF
TRBJ2-1	TRBV7-8	NA	NA	TGTGCCAGCAGCGGTAGCGTATACAATGAGCAGTTCTTC	CASSGSVYNEQFF
TRBJ2-7	TRBV3-1/TRBV3-2	NA	NA	TGTGCCAGCAGCTTTTCAGGTGAGCAGTACTTC	CASSFSGEQYF
TRBJ1-1	TRBV6-5	NA	NA	TGTGCCAGCAGTTTGTATGAAGCTTTCTTT	CASSLYEAFF
TRBJ2-1	TRBV6-4	NA	NA	TGTGCCAGCCAGAGAGAGGCGGGCTACAATGAGCAGTTCTTC	CASQREAGYNEQFF
TRBJ2-7	TRBV5-1	NA	TRBD1	TGCGCCAGCAGCTTGGAGTCGGACAGGGATTACGAGCAGTACTTC	CASSLESDRDYEQYF
TRBJ2-2	TRBV7-9	NA	NA	TGTGCCAGCAGCTTAGATGATCTGGGCTGGGACACCGGGGAGCTGTTTTTT	CASSLDDLGWDTGELFF
TRBJ2-7	TRBV27	NA	TRBD2	TGTGCCAGCAGTTTATCTTTTGAGCTAGCGGGAGTGGGGGAGCAGTACTTC	CASSLSFELAGVGEQYF
TRBJ2-7	TRBV4-3	NA	TRBD1	TGCGCCAGCAGCCAAGCCGGGACAGGGATTTACGAGCAGTACTTC	CASSQAGTGIYEQYF
TRBJ2-7	TRBV19	NA	TRBD1	TGTGCCAGTAGTATGGTGGCAGGGGGTTTCAACGAGCAGTACTTC	CASSMVAGGFNEQYF
TRBJ2-7	TRBV11-3	NA	NA	TGTGCCAGCAGCTTAGGGGGACAAGCCTACGAGCAGTACTTC	CASSLGGQAYEQYF
TRBJ1-6	TRBV6-5	NA	TRBD1	TGTGCCAGCAGCGGACAGGGGAATAATTCACCCCTCCACTTT	CASSGQGNNSPLHF
TRBJ2-1	TRBV27	NA	TRBD2	TGTGCCAGCAGTTCTAGCGGGAGCGGCTACAATGAGCAGTTCTTC	CASSSSGSGYNEQFF
TRBJ2-7	TRBV3-1/TRBV3-2	NA	TRBD2	TGTGCCAGCAGCCGATTGACTAGCGGCTACGAGCAGTACTTC	CASSRLTSGYEQYF
TRBJ2-2	TRBV11-2	few	TRBD2	TGTGCCAGCAGCCGAAAGGTACTAGCGGGGGTCAACACCGGGGAGCTGTTTTTT	CASSRKVLAGVNTGELFF
TRBJ2-1	TRBV6-5	NA	NA	TGTGCCAGCAGGAGCGGAGGGACCTACAATGAGCAGTTCTTC	CASRSGGTYNEQFF
TRBJ2-3	TRBV6-6	NA	NA	TGTGCCAGCAGTTATCCTGGTCTAGCTGGCACAGATACGCAGTATTTT	CASSYPGLAGTDTQYF
TRBJ2-1	TRBV7-9	NA	NA	TGTGCCAGCAGCTTACTCTGGCCCAATGAGCAGTTCTTC	CASSLLWPNEQFF
TRBJ1-2	TRBV6-2/TRBV6-3	NA	TRBD1	TGTGCCAGCAGTCCCGGGCAGGGACAGGGGCACTATGGCTACACCTTC	CASSPGQGQGHYGYTF
TRBJ1-1	TRBV5-1	NA	NA	TGCGCCAGCAGCTTGGTGGTGGCCGACACTGAAGCTTTCTTT	CASSLVVADTEAFF
TRBJ2-1	TRBV4-3	NA	TRBD2	TGCGCCAGCAGCCAAGATGCTAGCGGGAGGTACAATGAGCAGTTCTTC	CASSQDASGRYNEQFF
TRBJ2-2	TRBV7-9	NA	NA	TGTGCCAGCAGCTTACGGGAGACGAACACCGGGGAGCTGTTTTTT	CASSLRETNTGELFF
TRBJ2-5	TRBV9	few	TRBD2	TGTGCCAGCAGCGTAGAGGCGGGAGGAGACGCCCAGTACTTC	CASSVEAGGDAQYF
TRBJ2-1	TRBV18	NA	NA	TGTGCCAGCTCACCGGGTCTGGAGGATGAGCAGTTCTTC	CASSPGLEDEQFF
TRBJ1-3	TRBV9	NA	TRBD1	TGTGCCAGCAGCCCAGGGGGCTCTGGAAACACCATATATTTT	CASSPGGSGNTIYF
TRBJ1-1	TRBV28	NA	NA	TGTGCCAGCAATGGAGGAGCCGGGAACACTGAAGCTTTCTTT	CASNGGAGNTEAFF
TRBJ2-3	TRBV30	NA	TRBD2	TGTGCCTGGAGGGTGGCTAGCGGGAGGGCAATCACAGATACGCAGTATTTT	CAWRVASGRAITDTQYF
TRBJ1-1	TRBV18	NA	TRBD1	TGTGCCAGCTCACCCGCGACAGGGGGGGTCACTGAAGCTTTCTTT	CASSPATGGVTEAFF
TRBJ2-3	TRBV19	once	NA	TGTGCCAGTAGTCCCCGGGTGGGGATGGGACTGTTGTATTTT	CASSPRVGMGLLYF
TRBJ2-1	TRBV28	once	TRBD2	TGTGCCAGCAGTTCGACTAGCGGTGAGCAGTTCTTC	CASSSTSGEQFF
TRBJ1-1	TRBV7-9	few	NA	TGTGCCAGCAGCCCGACCGGTGAGGGACAATCATTT	CASSPTGEGQSF
TRBJ2-1	TRBV18	NA	TRBD1	TGTGCCAGCTCACCGCCGGGGACAGGGGATATCAATGAGCAGTTCTTC	CASSPPGTGDINEQFF
TRBJ1-2	TRBV2	NA	NA	TGTGCCAGCGGGGGAGGGATTAGCGGCTACACCTTC	CASGGGISGYTF
TRBJ2-7	TRBV9	NA	TRBD2	TGTGCCAGCAGCGTATCGGGTAGCGGGAGGGGTGAGCAGTACTTC	CASSVSGSGRGEQYF
TRBJ2-3	TRBV28	NA	TRBD1	TGTGCCACCCGACAGGGGGCGGGCACAGATACGCAGTATTTT	CATRQGAGTDTQYF